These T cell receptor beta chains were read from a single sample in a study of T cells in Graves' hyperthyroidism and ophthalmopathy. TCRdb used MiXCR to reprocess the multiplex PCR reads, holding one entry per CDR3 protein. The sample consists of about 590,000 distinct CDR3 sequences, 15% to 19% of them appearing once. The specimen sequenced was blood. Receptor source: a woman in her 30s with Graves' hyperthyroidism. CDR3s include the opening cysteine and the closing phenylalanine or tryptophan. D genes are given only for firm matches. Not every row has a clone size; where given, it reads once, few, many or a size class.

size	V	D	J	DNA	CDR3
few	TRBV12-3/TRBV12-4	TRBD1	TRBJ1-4	TGTGCCAGCAGCCCCGTCCTCGGACAGGGAGAAGGCGGGAATGAAAAACTGTTTTTT	CASSPVLGQGEGGNEKLFF
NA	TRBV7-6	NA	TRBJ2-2	TGTGCCAGCAGCCCCCAAGGGGGGCAAGGAGGGACCGGGGAGCTGTTTTTT	CASSPQGGQGGTGELFF
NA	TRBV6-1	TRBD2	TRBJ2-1	TGTGCCAGCAGTGAGGGACTAGCGGGAGGACTCGGGATAAATGAGCAGTTCTTC	CASSEGLAGGLGINEQFF
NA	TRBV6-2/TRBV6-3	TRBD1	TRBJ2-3	TGTGCCAGCGGGCGGACAGGTCCAGATACGCAGTATTTT	CASGRTGPDTQYF
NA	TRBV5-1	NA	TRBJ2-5	TGCGCCAGCAGGGTGGGTACAGGGCGAGAGACCCAGTACTTC	CASRVGTGRETQYF
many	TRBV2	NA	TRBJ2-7	TGTGCCAGCGGGGGGGGACAGGAGCAGTACTTC	CASGGGQEQYF
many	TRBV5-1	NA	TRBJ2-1	TGCGCCAGCAGCTTGGCGGAGTCAGACAATTACAATGAGCAGTTCTTC	CASSLAESDNYNEQFF
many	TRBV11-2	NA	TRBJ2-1	NA	CASSLEVGLAGVSLYNEQFF
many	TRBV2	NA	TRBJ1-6	TGTGCCAGCAGTGATCAGAACAGCCTCTGGGGTTCACCCCTCCACTTT	CASSDQNSLWGSPLHF
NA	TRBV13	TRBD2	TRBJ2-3	TGTGCCAGCAGCTCCGATCTCGGGACTAGCGGGAGCTCAGATACGCAGTATTTT	CASSSDLGTSGSSDTQYF